This T cell receptor (beta chain) was captured in a study of Graves' ophthalmopathy and Graves' hyperthyroidism. This clonotype showed up many times. RNA transcripts yielded amplified TCR beta CDR3 regions. Following a first-round RT-PCR that used HTBI primers, a second-round multiplex PCR was carried out. TCRdb fed the multiplex PCR reads into MiXCR, producing one record per CDR3 protein. The repertoire holds 360,000 or so distinct CDR3 sequences, with about 17% as singletons. V lost 8 bases, J lost 8 bases, and 13 bases lay in between. CDR1 is SNHLY, CDR2 FYNNEI, per germline. There are 12 residues in the CDR3.

The sequence derives from a woman between 18 and 29 years old with Graves' ophthalmopathy. Source material: peripheral blood. The chain is built from TRBV2 and TRBJ2-1, with TRBD2 as a possible D gene (6 bases). CDR3 sequence: CASAASGYEQFF. The CDR3 nucleotides are TGTGCCAGCGCCGCCAGCGGGTATGAGCAGTTCTTC.